This section outlines one T cell receptor beta chain sequence together with its context. Its antigen is currently unknown. Germline CDR1 LGHNA, CDR2 YNFKEQ. Trimming cost V 1 base and J 10 bases; bases outside gene matches: 24. The CDR3 is 20 amino acids. Unsorted samples used roughly 99 million PBMCs for genomic DNA. Deep was the level at which the assay was run. PBMC DNA, left unsorted, was sequenced on ten immunoSEQ deep assay plates. Generated by immunoSEQ multiplex PCR, the TCRdb table keeps only in-frame clones and is missing some. The sample yields approximately 510,000 clones, 79% seen once. These data come from a study of shared clonotypes between healthy human individuals. Study-wide findings and caveats: There were few donors, and this limited the genetic and exposure-history diversity represented.

The specimen sequenced was PBMCs. The chain recombines TRBV4-2 with TRBJ2-7; 11 bases fit TRBD2. The source is a woman between 40 and 50 years old in good health. Some clones in this sample may be carry-over from other donors' samples. The CDR3 region has the DNA TGTGCCAGCAGCCAAGGTCAGGGTTCGACTAGCGGGATTAGAAAGGTTATACAGTACTTC. This translates into CASSQGQGSTSGIRKVIQYF.